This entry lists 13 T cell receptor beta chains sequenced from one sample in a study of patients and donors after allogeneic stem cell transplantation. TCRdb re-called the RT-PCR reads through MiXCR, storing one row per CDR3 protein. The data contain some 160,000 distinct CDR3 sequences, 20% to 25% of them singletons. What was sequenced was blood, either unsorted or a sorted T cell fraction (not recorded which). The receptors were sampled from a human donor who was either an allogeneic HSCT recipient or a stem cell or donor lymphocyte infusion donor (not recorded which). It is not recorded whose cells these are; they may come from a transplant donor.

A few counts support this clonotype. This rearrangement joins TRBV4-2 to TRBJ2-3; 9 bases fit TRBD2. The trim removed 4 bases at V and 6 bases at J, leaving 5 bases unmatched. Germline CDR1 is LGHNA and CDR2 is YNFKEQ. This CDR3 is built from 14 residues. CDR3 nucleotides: TGTGCCAGCAGCCCGGGACTAGCAATGGATACGCAGTATTTT. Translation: CASSPGLAMDTQYF.

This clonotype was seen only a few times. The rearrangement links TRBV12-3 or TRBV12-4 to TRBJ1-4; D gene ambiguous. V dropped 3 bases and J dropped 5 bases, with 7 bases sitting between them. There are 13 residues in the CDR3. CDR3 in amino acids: CASSFDRNEKLFF. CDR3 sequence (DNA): TGTGCCAGCAGTTTTGATAGAAATGAAAAACTGTTTTTT.

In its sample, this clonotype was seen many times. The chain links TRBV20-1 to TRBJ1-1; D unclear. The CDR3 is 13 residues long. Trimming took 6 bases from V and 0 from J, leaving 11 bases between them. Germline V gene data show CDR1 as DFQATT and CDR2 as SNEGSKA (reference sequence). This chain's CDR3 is CSAGRAMNTEAFF. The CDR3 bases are TGCAGTGCAGGCCGGGCAATGAACACTGAAGCTTTCTTT.

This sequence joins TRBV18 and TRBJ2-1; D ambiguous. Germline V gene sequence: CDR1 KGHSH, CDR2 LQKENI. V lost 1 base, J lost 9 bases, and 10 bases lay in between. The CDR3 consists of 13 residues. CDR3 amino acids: CASSPRPLLEQFF. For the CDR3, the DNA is TGTGCCAGCTCACCACGCCCCTTACTTGAGCAGTTCTTC.

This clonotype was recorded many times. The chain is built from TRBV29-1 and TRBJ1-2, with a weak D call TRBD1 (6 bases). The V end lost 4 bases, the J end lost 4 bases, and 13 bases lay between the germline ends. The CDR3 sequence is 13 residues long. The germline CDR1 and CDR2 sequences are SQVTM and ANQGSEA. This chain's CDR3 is CSVGQVRGYGYTF. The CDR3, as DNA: TGCAGCGTTGGACAGGTGAGGGGCTATGGCTACACCTTC.

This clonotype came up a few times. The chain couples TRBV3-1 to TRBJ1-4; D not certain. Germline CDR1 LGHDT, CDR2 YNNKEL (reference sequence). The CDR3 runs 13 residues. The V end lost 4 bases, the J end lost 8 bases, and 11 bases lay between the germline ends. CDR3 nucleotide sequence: TGTGCCAGCAGCCTACAAGCCGACGAAAAACTGTTTTTT. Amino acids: CASSLQADEKLFF.

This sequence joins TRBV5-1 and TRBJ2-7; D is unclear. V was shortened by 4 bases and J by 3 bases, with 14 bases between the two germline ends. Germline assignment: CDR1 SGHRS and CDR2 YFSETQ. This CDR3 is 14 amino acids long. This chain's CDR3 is CASSPPLRDYEQYF. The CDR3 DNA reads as TGCGCCAGCAGCCCTCCCTTGCGTGACTACGAGCAGTACTTC.

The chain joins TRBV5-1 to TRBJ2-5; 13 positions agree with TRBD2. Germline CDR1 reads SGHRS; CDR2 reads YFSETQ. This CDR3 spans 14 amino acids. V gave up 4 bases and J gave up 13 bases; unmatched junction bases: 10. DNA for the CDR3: TGCGCCAGCAGCCCCGGACTAGCGGGGGTTTCGTCGTACTTC. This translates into CASSPGLAGVSSYF.

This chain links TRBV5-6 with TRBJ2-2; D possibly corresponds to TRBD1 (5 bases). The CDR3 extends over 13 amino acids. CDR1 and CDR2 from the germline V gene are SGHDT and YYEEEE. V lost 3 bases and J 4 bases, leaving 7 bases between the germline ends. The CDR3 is CASSSTVTGELFF. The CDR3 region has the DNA TGTGCCAGCAGCTCGACAGTCACCGGGGAGCTGTTTTTT. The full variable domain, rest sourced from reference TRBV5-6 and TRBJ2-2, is DAGVTQSPTHLIKTRGQQVTLRCSPKSGHDTVSWYQQALGQGPQFIFQYYEEEERQRGNFPDRFSGHQFPNYSSELNVNALLLGDSALYLCASSSTVTGELFFGEGSRLTVL.

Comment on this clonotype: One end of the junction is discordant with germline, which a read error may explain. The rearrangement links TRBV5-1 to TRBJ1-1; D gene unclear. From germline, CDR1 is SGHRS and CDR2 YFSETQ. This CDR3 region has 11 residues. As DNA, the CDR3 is TGCGCCAGCAGCTTGGTGGGCGAAGCTATCTTT. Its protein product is CASSLVGEAIF.

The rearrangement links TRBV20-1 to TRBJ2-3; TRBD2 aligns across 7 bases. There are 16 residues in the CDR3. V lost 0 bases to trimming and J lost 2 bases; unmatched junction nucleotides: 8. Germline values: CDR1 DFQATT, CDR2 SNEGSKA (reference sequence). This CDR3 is CSARDPSAGPTDTQYF. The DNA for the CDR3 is TGCAGTGCTAGAGATCCTTCAGCGGGACCCACAGATACGCAGTATTTT.

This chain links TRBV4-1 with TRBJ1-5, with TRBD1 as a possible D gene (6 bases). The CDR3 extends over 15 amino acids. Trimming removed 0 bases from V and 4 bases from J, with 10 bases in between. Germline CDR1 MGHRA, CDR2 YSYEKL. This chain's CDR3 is CASSQDRGRNQPQHF. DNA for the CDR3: TGCGCCAGCAGCCAAGATCGGGGGCGGAATCAGCCCCAGCATTTT.

The CDR3 DNA is TGTGCCAGCAGTTTTGGGACTAGCGGGAGGGCCCCAGATACGCAGTATTTT. As protein: CASSFGTSGRAPDTQYF. V gene TRBV12-3 or TRBV12-4 combines with J gene TRBJ2-3; 16 bases are a match to TRBD2. The CDR3 covers 17 residues. Trimming took 3 bases from V and 4 from J; bases not matched to a gene: 4.